This T cell receptor (beta chain) originates from a study of cytomegalovirus exposure and HLA in healthy donors. Whole-study findings and limits: Previous analysis showed most TCR beta V segments were productive about 87% or about 30% of the time.

All the people who gave samples were healthy bone marrow donors. V was trimmed by 5 bases and J by 0 bases, leaving 7 bases between them. The CDR3 runs 14 residues. Germline CDR1 reads MNHEY; CDR2 reads SVGAGI. Turning to this clone: No antigen is known for it.

Amplification used 60 Vbeta primers and 13 Jbeta primers. Per the study methods: A follow-up analysis tallied tens of millions of unique TCR beta chains, approximately 11 million shared. Assay: immunoSEQ multiplex PCR; the TCRdb copy retains only in-frame clones and omits some. V and J calls and clone size are as listed in that table; D and trimming were resolved from the DNA. The top ten hold roughly 0.095% of the sample, which has 200,000 or so clones, 82% seen once. The sequenced sample consisted of PBMCs. The TCR originated in a boy under 10 years old in good health and CMV-seronegative. The chain uses TRBV6-5 and TRBJ1-4, with D possibly TRBD1 on 5 matching bases. This CDR3 is CASSPGSTNEKLFF. The CDR3 nucleotides read TGTGCCAGCAGTCCAGGGTCAACTAATGAAAAACTGTTTTTT.